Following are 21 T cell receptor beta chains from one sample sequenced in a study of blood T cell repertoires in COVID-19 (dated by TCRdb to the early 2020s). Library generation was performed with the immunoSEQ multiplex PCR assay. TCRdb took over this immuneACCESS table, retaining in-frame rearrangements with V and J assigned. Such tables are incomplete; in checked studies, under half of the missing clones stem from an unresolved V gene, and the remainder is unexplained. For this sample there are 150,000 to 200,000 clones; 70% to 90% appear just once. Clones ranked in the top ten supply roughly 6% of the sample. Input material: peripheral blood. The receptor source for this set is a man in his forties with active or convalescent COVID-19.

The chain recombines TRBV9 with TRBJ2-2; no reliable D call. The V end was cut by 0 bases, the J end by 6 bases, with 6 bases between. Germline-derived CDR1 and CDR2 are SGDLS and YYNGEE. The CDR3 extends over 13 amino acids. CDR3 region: CASSVAGPGELFF. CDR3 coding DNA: TGTGCCAGCAGCGTAGCAGGTCCCGGGGAGCTGTTTTTT.

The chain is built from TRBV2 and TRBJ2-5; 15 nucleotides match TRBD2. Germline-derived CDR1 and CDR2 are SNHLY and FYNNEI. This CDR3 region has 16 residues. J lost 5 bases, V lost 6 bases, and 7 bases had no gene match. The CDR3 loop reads CASRAGTSGRRETQYF. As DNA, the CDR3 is TGTGCCAGCAGGGCCGGGACTAGCGGGAGGCGGGAGACCCAGTACTTC.

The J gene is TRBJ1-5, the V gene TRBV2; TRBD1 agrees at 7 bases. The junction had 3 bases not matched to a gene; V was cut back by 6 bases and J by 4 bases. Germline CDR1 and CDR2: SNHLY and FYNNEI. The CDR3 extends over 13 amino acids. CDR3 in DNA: TGTGCCAGCAGGGAGGGGGCTAATCAGCCCCAGCATTTT. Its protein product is CASREGANQPQHF.

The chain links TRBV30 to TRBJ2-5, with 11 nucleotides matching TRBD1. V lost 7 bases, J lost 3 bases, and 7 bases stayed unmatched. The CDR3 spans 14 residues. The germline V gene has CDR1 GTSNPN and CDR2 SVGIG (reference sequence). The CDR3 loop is CAYRDRGFKETQYF. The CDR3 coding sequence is TGTGCCTACCGGGACAGGGGGTTTAAAGAGACCCAGTACTTC.

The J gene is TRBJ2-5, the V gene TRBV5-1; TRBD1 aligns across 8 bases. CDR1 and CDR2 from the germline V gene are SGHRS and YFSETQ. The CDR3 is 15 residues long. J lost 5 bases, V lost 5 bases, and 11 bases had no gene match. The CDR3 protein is CASSQQGGFYETQYF. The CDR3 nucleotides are TGCGCCAGCAGTCAACAGGGGGGTTTCTATGAGACCCAGTACTTC.

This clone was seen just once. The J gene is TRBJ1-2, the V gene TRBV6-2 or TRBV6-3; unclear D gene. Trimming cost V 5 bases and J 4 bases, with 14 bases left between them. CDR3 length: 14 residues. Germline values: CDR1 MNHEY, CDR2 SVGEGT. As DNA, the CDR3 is TGTGCCAGCAGTAACCCAGAGCGCGGCTATGGCTACACCTTC. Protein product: CASSNPERGYGYTF.

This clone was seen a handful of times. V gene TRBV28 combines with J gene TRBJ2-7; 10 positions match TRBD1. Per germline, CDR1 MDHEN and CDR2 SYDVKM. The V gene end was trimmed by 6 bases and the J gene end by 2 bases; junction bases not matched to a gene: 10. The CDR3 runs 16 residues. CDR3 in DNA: TGTGCCAGCAGCTCGACCGGGACAGGGGTTCCCTACGAGCAGTACTTC. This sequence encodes CASSSTGTGVPYEQYF. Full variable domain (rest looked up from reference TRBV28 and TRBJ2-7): DVKVTQSSRYLVKRTGEKVFLECVQDMDHENMFWYRQDPGLGLRLIYFSYDVKMKEKGDIPEGYSVSREKKERFSLILESASTNQTSMYLCASSSTGTGVPYEQYFGPGTRLTVT.

CDR3 sequence (DNA): TGTGCCAGCAGCTTGGGGGGACTATATTCGATTGAGAGACCCCAGTACTTC. It encodes CASSLGGLYSIERPQYF. This rearrangement joins TRBV5-4 to TRBJ2-5; 7 positions match TRBD2. The CDR3 extends over 17 amino acids. Germline V CDR1 and CDR2: SGHNT, YYREEE (reference sequence). J lost 9 bases, V lost 0 bases, and 17 bases had no gene match. The whole variable domain, filled in from reference TRBV5-4 and TRBJ2-5, reads ETGVTQSPTHLIKTRGQQVTLRCSSQSGHNTVSWYQQALGQGPQFIFQYYREEENGRGNFPPRFSGLQFPNYSSELNVNALELDDSALYLCASSLGGLYSIERPQYFGPGTRLLVL.

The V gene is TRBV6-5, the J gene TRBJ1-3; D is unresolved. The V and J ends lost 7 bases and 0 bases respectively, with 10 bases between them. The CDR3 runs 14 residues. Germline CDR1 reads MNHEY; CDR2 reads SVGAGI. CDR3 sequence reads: CASIGAFSGNTIYF. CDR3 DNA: TGTGCCAGCATCGGTGCGTTCTCTGGAAACACCATATATTTT.

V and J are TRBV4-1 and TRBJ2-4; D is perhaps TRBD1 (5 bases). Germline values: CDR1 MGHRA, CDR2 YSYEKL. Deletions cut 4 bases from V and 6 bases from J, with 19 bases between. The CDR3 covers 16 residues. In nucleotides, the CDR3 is TGCGCCAGCAGCCCCACGGACGACAGTACAACAAACATTCAGTACTTC. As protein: CASSPTDDSTTNIQYF.

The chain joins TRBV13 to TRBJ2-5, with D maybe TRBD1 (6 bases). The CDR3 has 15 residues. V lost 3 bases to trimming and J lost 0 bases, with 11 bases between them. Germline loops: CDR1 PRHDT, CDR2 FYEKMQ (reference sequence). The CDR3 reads CASSFDRRNQETQYF. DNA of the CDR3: TGTGCCAGCAGCTTCGACAGGAGGAACCAAGAGACCCAGTACTTC.

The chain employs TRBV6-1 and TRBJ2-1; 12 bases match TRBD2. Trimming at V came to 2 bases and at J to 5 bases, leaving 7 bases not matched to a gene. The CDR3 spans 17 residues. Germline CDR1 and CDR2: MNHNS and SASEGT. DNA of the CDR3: TGTGCCAGCAGTGAACCAGGACTAGCGGGATATCACAATGAGCAGTTCTTC. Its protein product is CASSEPGLAGYHNEQFF.

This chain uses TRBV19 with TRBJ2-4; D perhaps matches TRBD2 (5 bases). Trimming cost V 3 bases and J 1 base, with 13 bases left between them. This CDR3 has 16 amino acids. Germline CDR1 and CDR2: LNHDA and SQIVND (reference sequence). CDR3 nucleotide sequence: TGTGCCAGTAGTATCGGGCTAACGGGGGCCAAAAACATTCAGTACTTC. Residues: CASSIGLTGAKNIQYF. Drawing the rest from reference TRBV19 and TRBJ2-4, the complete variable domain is DGGITQSPKYLFRKEGQNVTLSCEQNLNHDAMYWYRQDPGQGLRLIYYSQIVNDFQKGDIAEGYSVSREKKESFPLTVTSAQKNPTAFYLCASSIGLTGAKNIQYFGAGTRLSVL.

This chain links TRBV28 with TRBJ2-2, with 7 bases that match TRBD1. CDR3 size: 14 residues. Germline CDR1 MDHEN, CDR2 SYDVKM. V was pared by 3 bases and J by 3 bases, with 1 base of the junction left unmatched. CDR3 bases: TGTGCCAGCAGTTTGACAGGGTACACCGGGGAGCTGTTTTTT. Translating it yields CASSLTGYTGELFF.

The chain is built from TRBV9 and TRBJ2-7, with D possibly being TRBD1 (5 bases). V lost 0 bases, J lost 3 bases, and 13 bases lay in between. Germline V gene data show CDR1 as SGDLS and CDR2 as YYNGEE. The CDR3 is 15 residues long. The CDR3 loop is CASSVGGQSLYEQYF. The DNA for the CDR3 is TGTGCCAGCAGCGTAGGCGGACAAAGCCTCTACGAGCAGTACTTC.

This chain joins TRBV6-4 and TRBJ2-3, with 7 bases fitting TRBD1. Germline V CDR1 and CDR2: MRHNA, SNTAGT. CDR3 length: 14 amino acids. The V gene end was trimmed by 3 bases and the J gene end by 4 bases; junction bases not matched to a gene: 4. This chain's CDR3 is CASSEQTGPDTQYF. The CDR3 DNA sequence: TGTGCCAGCAGTGAACAGACAGGGCCAGATACGCAGTATTTT.

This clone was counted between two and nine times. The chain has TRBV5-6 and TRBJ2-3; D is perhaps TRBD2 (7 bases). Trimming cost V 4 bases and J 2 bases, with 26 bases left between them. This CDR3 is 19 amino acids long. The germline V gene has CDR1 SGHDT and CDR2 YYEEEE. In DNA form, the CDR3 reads TGTGCCAGCAGCGGGGGGGGCCAGGACGCCGTGGTTCCCACAGATACGCAGTATTTT. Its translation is CASSGGGQDAVVPTDTQYF.

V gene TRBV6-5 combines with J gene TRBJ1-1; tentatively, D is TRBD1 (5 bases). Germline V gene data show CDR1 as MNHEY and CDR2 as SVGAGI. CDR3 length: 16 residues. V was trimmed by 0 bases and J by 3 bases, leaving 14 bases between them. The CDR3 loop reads CASSYSKAGRYTEAFF. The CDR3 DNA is TGTGCCAGCAGTTACTCGAAGGCAGGGAGGTACACTGAAGCTTTCTTT.

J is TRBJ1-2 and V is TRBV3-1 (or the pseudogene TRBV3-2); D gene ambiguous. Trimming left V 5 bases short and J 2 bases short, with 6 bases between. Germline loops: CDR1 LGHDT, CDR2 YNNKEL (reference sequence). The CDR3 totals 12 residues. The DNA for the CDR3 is TGTGCCAGCAGCAGCCAAAACTATGGCTACACCTTC. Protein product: CASSSQNYGYTF.

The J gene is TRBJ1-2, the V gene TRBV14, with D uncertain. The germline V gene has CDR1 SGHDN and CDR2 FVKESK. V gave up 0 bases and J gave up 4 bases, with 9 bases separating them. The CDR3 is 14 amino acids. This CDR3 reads CASSQEVGGYGYTF. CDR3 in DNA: TGTGCCAGCAGCCAAGAAGTCGGCGGCTATGGCTACACCTTC.

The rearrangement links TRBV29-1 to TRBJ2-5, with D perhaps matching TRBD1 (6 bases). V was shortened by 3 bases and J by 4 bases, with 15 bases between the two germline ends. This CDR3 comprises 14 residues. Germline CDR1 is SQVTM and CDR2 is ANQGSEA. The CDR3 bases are TGCAGCGTTGACAGGGGCACTACGCGAGAGACCCAGTACTTC. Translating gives CSVDRGTTRETQYF.